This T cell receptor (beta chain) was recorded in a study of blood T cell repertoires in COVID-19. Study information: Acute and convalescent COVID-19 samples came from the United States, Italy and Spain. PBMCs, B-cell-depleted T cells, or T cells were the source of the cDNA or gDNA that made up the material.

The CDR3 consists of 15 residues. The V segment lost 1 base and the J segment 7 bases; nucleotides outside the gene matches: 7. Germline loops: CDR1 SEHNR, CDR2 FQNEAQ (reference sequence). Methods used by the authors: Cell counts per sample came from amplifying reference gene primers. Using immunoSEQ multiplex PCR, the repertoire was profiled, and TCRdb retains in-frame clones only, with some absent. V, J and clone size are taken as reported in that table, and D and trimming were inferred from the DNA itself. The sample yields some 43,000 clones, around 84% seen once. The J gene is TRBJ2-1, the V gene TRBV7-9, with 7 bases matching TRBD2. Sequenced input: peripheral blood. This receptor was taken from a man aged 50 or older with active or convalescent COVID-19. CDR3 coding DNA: TGTGCCAGCAGCTTAGGCCGGGGGGTTGGTAATGAGCAGTTCTTC. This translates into CASSLGRGVGNEQFF. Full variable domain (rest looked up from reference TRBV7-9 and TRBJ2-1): DTGVSQNPRHKITKRGQNVTFRCDPISEHNRLYWYRQTLGQGPEFLTYFQNEAQLEKSRLLSDRFSAERPKGSFSTLEIQRTEQGDSAMYLCASSLGRGVGNEQFFGPGTRLTVL.